This TCR beta chain was sequenced for a study of blood T cell repertoires in COVID-19 (dated by TCRdb to the early 2020s). In the study overall: Collaborator samples came from the United States, Italy and Spain and covered acute and convalescent phases of COVID-19. The samples were drawn from the first 160 participants of the ongoing ImmuneRACE study and from 1,254 subjects provided by 6 global collaborators. The repertoires were released in a freely available public database meant as a resource for research on the immune response to SARS-CoV-2. The dataset comprised deeply sampled blood TCRbeta repertoires from subjects exposed to, actively infected with, or recovered from COVID-19. The material from the prospective study consisted of cDNA or gDNA derived from T cells, B-cell-depleted T cells, or PBMCs. Where available, HLA class I and class II types were obtained from metadata supplied by the sample provider rather than from assay-based typing. Sample metadata almost always included a de-identified subject ID, COVID-19 status, age in years and sex. Findings and caveats that apply to the study as a whole: How much clinical and demographic metadata was included differed by source and by participant, and the metadata was provided uncurated.

Note on this clone: There is no known antigen for this receptor. Within one base of it there is no much larger clone, and no base qualities were kept.

V is clipped by 9 bases and J by 0 bases, and the sequence between their germline boundaries is 29 bases long. Based on the germline V gene (reference sequence), the CDR1 and CDR2 sequences are LNHDA and SQIVND. The CDR3 starts with the cysteine, ends with the phenylalanine, and has 20 residues. Only the CDR3 region is kept as DNA, spanning 60 bases read in frame from base 1. TCRbeta CDR3 regions were amplified from genomic DNA by means of the immunoSEQ Assay, a bias-controlled multiplex PCR. Regarding the original processing steps: The number of nucleated cells in each sample was estimated by amplification of reference gene primers within the assay. Sequence reads were collapsed and filtered to measure the absolute abundance of every unique TCRbeta CDR3 rearrangement. For each sample, productive Simpson clonality was calculated as the square root of Simpson's diversity index across productive rearrangements. TCRdb re-hosts the immuneACCESS table, in-frame sequences only. Its copies lack some clones; in the studies checked, an unresolved V gene accounts for under half of them, and the cause for the rest is not known. V and J calls and clone size follow that table, whereas D and trimming were derived from the DNA. The sample table holds some 30,000 clones, of which 89% were seen once. Of the sample, roughly 28% is held by the ten largest clones.

Each collaborating institution followed its own protocols to collect whole blood in K2EDTA tubes. Collaborator samples were shipped for TCRbeta analysis as frozen whole blood, isolated PBMCs, or DNA extracted from either sample type. The sequence links TRBV19 to TRBJ1-4; a confident D gene designation cannot be given. This TCR derives from a man older than 75 with acute or convalescent COVID-19. The sample consisted of peripheral blood. At the DNA level, the sequence is TGTGCCAGCACTTCCGAGAATTTGCTGACACCAGTTGCAACTAATGAAAAACTGTTTTTT. It translates to CASTSENLLTPVATNEKLFF.